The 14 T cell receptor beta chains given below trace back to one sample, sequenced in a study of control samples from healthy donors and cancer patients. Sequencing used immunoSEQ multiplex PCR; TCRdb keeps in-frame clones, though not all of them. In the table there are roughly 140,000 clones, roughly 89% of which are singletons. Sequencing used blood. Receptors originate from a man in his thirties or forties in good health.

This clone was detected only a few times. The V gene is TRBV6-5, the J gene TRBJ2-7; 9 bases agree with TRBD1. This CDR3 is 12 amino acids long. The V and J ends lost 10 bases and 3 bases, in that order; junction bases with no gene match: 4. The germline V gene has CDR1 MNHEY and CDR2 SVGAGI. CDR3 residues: CATQTGGYEQYF. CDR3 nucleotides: TGTGCCACCCAGACAGGGGGCTACGAGCAGTACTTC.

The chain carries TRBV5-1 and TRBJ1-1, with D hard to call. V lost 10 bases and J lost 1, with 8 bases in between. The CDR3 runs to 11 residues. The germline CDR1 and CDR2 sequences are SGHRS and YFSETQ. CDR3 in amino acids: CAPPSNTEAFF. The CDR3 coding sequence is TGCGCCCCCCCATCGAACACTGAAGCTTTCTTT. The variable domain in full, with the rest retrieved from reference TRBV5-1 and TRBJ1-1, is KAGVTQTPRYLIKTRGQQVTLSCSPISGHRSVSWYQQTPGQGLQFLFEYFSETQRNKGNFPGRFSGRQFSNSRSEMNVSTLELGDSALYLCAPPSNTEAFFGQGTRLTVV.

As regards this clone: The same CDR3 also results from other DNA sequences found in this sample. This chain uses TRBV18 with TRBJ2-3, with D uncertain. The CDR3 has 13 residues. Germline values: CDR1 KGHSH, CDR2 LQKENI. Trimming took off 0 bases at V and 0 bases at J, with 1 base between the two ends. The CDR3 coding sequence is TGTGCCAGCTCACCACCGAGCACAGATACGCAGTATTTT. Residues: CASSPPSTDTQYF.

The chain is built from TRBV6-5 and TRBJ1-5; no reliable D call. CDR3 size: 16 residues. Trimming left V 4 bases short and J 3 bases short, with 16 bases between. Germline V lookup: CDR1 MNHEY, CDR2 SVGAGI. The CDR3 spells CASSFGPPHDNQPQHF. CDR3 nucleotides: TGTGCCAGCAGTTTCGGGCCACCCCATGACAATCAGCCCCAGCATTTT.

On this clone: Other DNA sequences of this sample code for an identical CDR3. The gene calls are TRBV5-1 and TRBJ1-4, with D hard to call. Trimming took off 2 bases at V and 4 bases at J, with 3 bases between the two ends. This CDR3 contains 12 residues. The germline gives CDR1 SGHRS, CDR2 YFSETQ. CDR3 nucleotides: TGCGCCAGCAGCTTCAGTAATGAAAAACTGTTTTTT. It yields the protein CASSFSNEKLFF.

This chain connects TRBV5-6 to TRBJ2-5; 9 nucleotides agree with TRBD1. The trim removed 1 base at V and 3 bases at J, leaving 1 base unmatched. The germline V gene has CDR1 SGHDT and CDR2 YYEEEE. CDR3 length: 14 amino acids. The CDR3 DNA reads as TGTGCCAGCAGCTTGTGGGACAGGGAAGAGACCCAGTACTTC. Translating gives CASSLWDREETQYF.

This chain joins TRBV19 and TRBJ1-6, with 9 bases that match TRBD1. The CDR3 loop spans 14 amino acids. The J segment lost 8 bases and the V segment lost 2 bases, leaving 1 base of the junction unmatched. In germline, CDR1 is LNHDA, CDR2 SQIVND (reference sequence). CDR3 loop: CASSITGGDSPLHF. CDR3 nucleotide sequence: TGTGCCAGTAGTATAACAGGGGGCGATTCACCCCTCCACTTT. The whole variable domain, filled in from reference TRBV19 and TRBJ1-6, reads DGGITQSPKYLFRKEGQNVTLSCEQNLNHDAMYWYRQDPGQGLRLIYYSQIVNDFQKGDIAEGYSVSREKKESFPLTVTSAQKNPTAFYLCASSITGGDSPLHFGNGTRLTVT.

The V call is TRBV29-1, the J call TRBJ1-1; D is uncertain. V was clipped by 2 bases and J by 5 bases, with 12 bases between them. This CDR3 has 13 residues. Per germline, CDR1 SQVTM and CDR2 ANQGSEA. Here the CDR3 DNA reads TGCAGCGTTGAAATCGGGGTAGGAACTGAAGCTTTCTTT. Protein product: CSVEIGVGTEAFF.

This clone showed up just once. The CDR3, as DNA: TGCGCCAGCAGCAACGGAGGGACAGGGGGCTCCGGGGAGCTGTTTTTT. Its translation is CASSNGGTGGSGELFF. The chain combines TRBV5-1 with TRBJ2-2; 12 bases map to TRBD1. The CDR3 has 16 residues. V dropped 4 bases and J dropped 6; count of bases not matched to a gene: 7. Germline-derived CDR1 and CDR2 are SGHRS and YFSETQ.

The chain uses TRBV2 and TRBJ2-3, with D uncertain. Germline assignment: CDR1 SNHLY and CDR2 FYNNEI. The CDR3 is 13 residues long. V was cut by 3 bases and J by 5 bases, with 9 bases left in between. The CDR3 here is CASSDQLIDTQYF. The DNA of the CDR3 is TGTGCCAGCAGTGACCAGTTGATAGATACGCAGTATTTT.

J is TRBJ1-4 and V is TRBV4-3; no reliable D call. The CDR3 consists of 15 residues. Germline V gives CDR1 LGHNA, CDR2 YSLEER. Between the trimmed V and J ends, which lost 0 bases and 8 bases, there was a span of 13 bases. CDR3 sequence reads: CASSQDNRGREKLFF. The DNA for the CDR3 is TGCGCCAGCAGCCAAGATAATCGTGGGAGGGAAAAACTGTTTTTT.

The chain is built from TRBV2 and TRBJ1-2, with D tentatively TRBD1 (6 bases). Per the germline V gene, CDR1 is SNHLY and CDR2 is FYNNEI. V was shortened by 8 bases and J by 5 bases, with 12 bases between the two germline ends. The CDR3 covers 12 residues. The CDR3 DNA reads TGTGCCAGCGCCAGGGGTCGGTATGGCTACACCTTC. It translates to CASARGRYGYTF.

CDR3 protein: CASSLRARVTGELFF. The CDR3 region has the DNA TGTGCCAGCAGCTTACGAGCTAGGGTCACCGGGGAGCTGTTTTTT. This chain links TRBV7-9 with TRBJ2-2; D gene uncertain. Germline lookup yields CDR1 SEHNR and CDR2 FQNEAQ (reference sequence). Trimming took 2 bases from V and 4 from J, leaving 11 bases between them. This CDR3 contains 15 residues.

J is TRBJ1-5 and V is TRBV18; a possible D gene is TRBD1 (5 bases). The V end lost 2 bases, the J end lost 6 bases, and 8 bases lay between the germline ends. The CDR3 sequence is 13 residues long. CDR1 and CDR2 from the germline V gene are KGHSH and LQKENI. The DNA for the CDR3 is TGTGCCAGCTCACCAGAGGGGCTTCAGCCCCAGCATTTT. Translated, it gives CASSPEGLQPQHF.